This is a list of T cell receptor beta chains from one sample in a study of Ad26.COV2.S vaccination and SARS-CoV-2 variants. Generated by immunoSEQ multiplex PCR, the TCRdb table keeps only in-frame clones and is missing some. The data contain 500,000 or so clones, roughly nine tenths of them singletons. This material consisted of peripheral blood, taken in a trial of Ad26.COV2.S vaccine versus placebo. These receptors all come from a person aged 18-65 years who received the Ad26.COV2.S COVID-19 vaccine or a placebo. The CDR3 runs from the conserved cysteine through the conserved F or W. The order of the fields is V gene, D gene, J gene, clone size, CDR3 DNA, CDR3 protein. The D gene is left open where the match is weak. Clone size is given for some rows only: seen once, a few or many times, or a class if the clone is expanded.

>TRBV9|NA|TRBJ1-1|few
TGTGCCAGCAGCGTTAGGACAAACACTGAAGCTTTCTTT
CASSVRTNTEAFF
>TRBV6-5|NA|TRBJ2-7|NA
TGTGCCAGCCTCACCCGTGAGGCCTACGAGCAGTACTTC
CASLTREAYEQYF
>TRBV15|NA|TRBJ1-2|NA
TGTGCCACCAGCGGGCTCGGCTACTATGGCTACACCTTC
CATSGLGYYGYTF
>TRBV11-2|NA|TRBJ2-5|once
TGTGCCAGCAGCCAGTTGGGGCGAAAAAAGCAAGAGACCCAGTACTTC
CASSQLGRKKQETQYF
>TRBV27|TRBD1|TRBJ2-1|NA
TGTGCCAGCAGTCCCGAGGGACAGGGGTATGATGAGCAGTTCTTC
CASSPEGQGYDEQFF
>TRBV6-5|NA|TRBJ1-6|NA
TGTGCCAGCAGCCAGCCGGGGAGTGGTTCACCCCTCCACTTT
CASSQPGSGSPLHF
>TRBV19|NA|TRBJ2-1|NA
TGTGCCAGTAGTATAGGATTGGAGAATGAGCAGTTCTTC
CASSIGLENEQFF
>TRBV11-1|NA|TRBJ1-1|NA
TGTGCCAGCAGCTATCTACGGTCTTTTCCTGAAGCTTTCTTT
CASSYLRSFPEAFF
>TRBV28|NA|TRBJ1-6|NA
TGTGCCAGCTTGGCGGGGGCAGCCTCAGGTAGTTCACCCCTCCACTTT
CASLAGAASGSSPLHF
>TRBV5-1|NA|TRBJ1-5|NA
TGCGCCAGCAGCGTGGACAGCAATCAGCCCCAGCATTTT
CASSVDSNQPQHF
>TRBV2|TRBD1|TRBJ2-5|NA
TGTGCCAGCAGTGTACCTTTTGGACAGGGGAAAGAGACCCAGTACTTC
CASSVPFGQGKETQYF
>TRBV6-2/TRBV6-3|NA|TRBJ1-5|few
TGTGCCAGCAGTGACCCGCCCAGTCAGCCCCAGCATTTT
CASSDPPSQPQHF
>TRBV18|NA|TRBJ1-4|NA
TGTGCCAGCTCACTCGTGACAGCTGCAACTAATGAAAAACTGTTTTTT
CASSLVTAATNEKLFF
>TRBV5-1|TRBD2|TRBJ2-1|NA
TGCGCCAGCAGCTTGTCCGGGGGGGATTACAATGAGCAGTTCTTC
CASSLSGGDYNEQFF